This T cell receptor (beta chain) was sequenced in a study of blood T cell repertoires in COVID-19. This CDR3 contains 13 residues. After removal of 4 bases from V and 3 bases from J, the junction contained 3 bases not matched to a gene. Germline lookup yields CDR1 LGHDT and CDR2 YNNKEL (reference sequence). Some clones are missing from TCRdb's copy, which holds only in-frame ones; the method was immunoSEQ multiplex PCR. Counted here are roughly 90,000 clones, around four fifths occurring once; the ten biggest clones make up roughly 2.2%. The V and J genes are TRBV3-1 (or the pseudogene TRBV3-2) and TRBJ2-7; the match to TRBD2 covers 7 bases. This sequence originates from a woman between 70 and 85 years old with acute or convalescent COVID-19. Sequenced sample: peripheral blood. The CDR3 DNA follows: TGTGCCAGCAGCCGGACTAGGGGCTACGAGCAGTACTTC. It codes for CASSRTRGYEQYF.